The sequence of this T cell receptor beta chain was determined in a study of blood T cells in healthy people across ages. Sample-barcoded 5' priming and a J-beta primer mix drove a second PCR of about 6 to 12 cycles. TCRdb reanalysed the 5' RACE reads using MiXCR and keeps one entry per CDR3 protein. Found here are around 940,000 distinct CDR3 sequences, roughly half of them singletons; the top ten hold roughly 23%. This CDR3 has 21 residues. V lost 1 base to trimming and J lost 10 bases; unmatched junction nucleotides: 28. The chain combines TRBV12-3 or TRBV12-4 with TRBJ2-1, with 7 bases matching TRBD2. The receptor's source is an older woman in good health. Sequencing was done on a sample of blood. CDR3 DNA: TGTGCCAGCAGTTTAGTCCTTTCATTTTTGGACCCCTCGGGGGGAAAGGGGGAGCAGTTCTTC. Encoded protein: CASSLVLSFLDPSGGKGEQFF.